What follows describes a single T cell receptor (beta chain). Its antigen remains unidentified. This sample was taken from a study of CD8 T cells in ankylosing spondylitis. Study results and caveats: Disease-associated clones were reportedly significantly overrepresented in matched ankylosing spondylitis synovial fluid. It appeared that ankylosing spondylitis blood was characterized by a TCR beta motif of several highly homologous variants. Certain motif variants had earlier been reported in reactive arthritis synovial fluid and blood. Within peripheral blood, clones linked to disease were CD8+ and relatively rare.

The TCR beta libraries were generated through quantitative 5'-RACE incorporating molecular barcodes. TCRdb recomputed calls from the 5' RACE reads with MiXCR, one row per CDR3 protein. The sample carries over 700,000 distinct CDR3 sequences, around 19% recorded once. The specimen was blood, either unsorted or a sorted T cell fraction (not recorded which). This clonotype was sampled from a male donor with ankylosing spondylitis.

The CDR3 DNA reads as TGCGCCAGCAGCGCCCAGGAGGTAGGGGAGCAGTTCTTC. Protein: CASSAQEVGEQFF. V is TRBV5-1 and J is TRBJ2-1, with a weak D call TRBD2 (5 bases). The germline V gene has CDR1 SGHRS and CDR2 YFSETQ. The length of the CDR3 is 13 residues. Trimming shortened V by 4 bases and J by 10 bases, and 15 bases separated the two germline ends.